These 15 T cell receptor beta chains were sequenced from one sample in a study of shared T cell receptors in the human thymus. The protocol was immunoSEQ multiplex PCR, while the TCRdb copy is restricted to in-frame clones and leaves out a portion. The data contain some 700,000 clones, approximately 83% of them singletons. These data are also associated with another study on human thymus T cells.

Source material: thymocytes. The receptors come from a girl under three years old with a congenital heart defect.

The rearrangement uses TRBV27 and TRBJ2-7; D ambiguous. The CDR3 covers 13 residues. Germline-derived CDR1 and CDR2 are MNHEY and SMNVEV (reference sequence). Trimming pared 5 bases from V and 4 bases from J, leaving 12 bases between. The CDR3 region is CASSPHTDYEQYF. DNA of the CDR3: TGTGCCAGCAGTCCGCATACAGATTACGAGCAGTACTTC.

The chain links TRBV10-3 to TRBJ1-3; 9 positions agree with TRBD1. V lost 7 bases to trimming and J lost 4 bases; unmatched junction nucleotides: 8. The CDR3 covers 15 residues. Germline V CDR1 and CDR2: ENHRY, SYGVKD. CDR3 sequence reads: CAITPDRGRGNTIYF. CDR3 DNA: TGTGCCATCACACCGGACAGGGGTCGAGGAAACACCATATATTTT.

The rearrangement uses TRBV5-5 and TRBJ1-2, with D tentatively TRBD1 (5 bases). This CDR3 is built from 12 residues. Trimming cost V 0 bases and J 7 bases, with 7 bases left between them. Germline values: CDR1 SGHKS, CDR2 YYEKEE (reference sequence). The CDR3 region has the DNA TGTGCCAGCAGCTTGGTCGGGGGTGGCTACACCTTC. This sequence encodes CASSLVGGGYTF.

V is TRBV10-3 and J is TRBJ1-1; maybe TRBD1 (6 bases). Germline V gives CDR1 ENHRY, CDR2 SYGVKD. The CDR3 spans 20 residues. V was shortened by 1 base and J by 3 bases, with 27 bases between the two germline ends. The CDR3 DNA reads as TGTGCCATCAGTGAGTGGAGCATAAGGGGGGGAGAGAGATTGGACACTGAAGCTTTCTTT. It encodes CAISEWSIRGGERLDTEAFF.

In this sample, this clone turned up a few times. The gene calls are TRBV15 and TRBJ2-3, with D maybe TRBD1 (5 bases). Looked up from germline, CDR1 is LNHNV and CDR2 is YYDKDF (reference sequence). This CDR3 is 13 amino acids long. V was clipped by 6 bases and J by 1 base, with 8 bases between them. The CDR3: CATSIGGTDTQYF. The CDR3 DNA reads TGTGCCACCAGTATAGGGGGCACAGATACGCAGTATTTT.

The V and J genes are TRBV19 and TRBJ1-2; weak D call: TRBD1 (5 bases). The CDR3 is made up of 14 amino acids. V lost 7 bases and J lost 7, with 19 bases in between. Germline CDR1 is LNHDA and CDR2 is SQIVND (reference sequence). This CDR3 reads CASTSRGAFSGYTF. The CDR3 DNA follows: TGTGCCAGTACCTCCCGCGGGGCCTTCTCTGGCTACACCTTC.

The chain recombines TRBV27 with TRBJ2-5; 9 nucleotides align to TRBD1. Germline CDR1 MNHEY, CDR2 SMNVEV (reference sequence). The CDR3 runs to 14 residues. Germline trimming cut 5 bases from V and 7 bases from J; bases unmatched to any gene: 8. This CDR3 is CASSGDRASPTQYF. CDR3 nucleotide sequence: TGTGCCAGCAGTGGGGACAGGGCCTCGCCGACCCAGTACTTC.

The J gene is TRBJ1-1, the V gene TRBV29-1; a possible D gene is TRBD1 (5 bases). With 6 bases removed from V and 4 bases from J, the gap between germline ends came to 21 bases. The CDR3 length is 15 residues. Germline CDR1 reads SQVTM; CDR2 reads ANQGSEA. The CDR3 nucleotides read TGCAGCGTAAGAATATCGGACACACAAGGCACTGAAGCTTTCTTT. Translated: CSVRISDTQGTEAFF.

This chain uses TRBV6-1 with TRBJ1-1; weak D call: TRBD1 (6 bases). Germline V gene data show CDR1 as MNHNS and CDR2 as SASEGT. The CDR3 has 15 amino acids. The V and J ends lost 5 bases and 3 bases respectively, with 16 bases between them. The CDR3 DNA follows: TGTGCCAGCAGTACATACCAGGGGTGTGACACTGAAGCTTTCTTT. Translating gives CASSTYQGCDTEAFF.

This clone was seen only a few times. V usage is TRBV19 and J usage is TRBJ1-5; TRBD1 matches 8 bases. The V and J ends lost 7 bases and 3 bases, in that order; junction bases with no gene match: 17. The germline V gene encodes CDR1 LNHDA and CDR2 SQIVND (reference sequence). This CDR3 region has 18 residues. In DNA form, the CDR3 reads TGTGCCAGTACCGGACCCGATGCTTCGGACAGGGCCAATCAGCCCCAGCATTTT. Protein product: CASTGPDASDRANQPQHF.

This chain links TRBV27 with TRBJ1-1, with a possible D match to TRBD1 (5 bases). The CDR3 is 16 amino acids. CDR1 and CDR2 from the germline V gene are MNHEY and SMNVEV (reference sequence). Trimming removed 5 bases from V and 5 bases from J, with 21 bases in between. CDR3 sequence (DNA): TGTGCCAGCAGTCCACCCCAGGGTAAAGGTGGGACTGAAGCTTTCTTT. As protein: CASSPPQGKGGTEAFF.

The genes are TRBV5-6 and TRBJ1-4, with TRBD1 as a possible D gene (6 bases). From germline, CDR1 is SGHDT and CDR2 YYEEEE. The CDR3 extends over 14 amino acids. The V end was cut by 4 bases, the J end by 8 bases, with 15 bases between. DNA for the CDR3: TGTGCCAGCAGCCTGACAGGTCGTGAGGAAAAACTGTTTTTT. Translating it yields CASSLTGREEKLFF.

This clone was counted only a few times. This chain joins TRBV19 and TRBJ2-1; 10 bases map to TRBD2. The J segment lost 5 bases and the V segment lost 7 bases, leaving 17 bases of the junction unmatched. The CDR3 totals 18 residues. CDR1 is LNHDA and CDR2 is SQIVND in the germline V gene (reference sequence). The DNA of the CDR3 is TGTGCCAGTAAACCCTCTAGCGGGGGATTAAGGATCCACAATGAGCAGTTCTTC. It encodes CASKPSSGGLRIHNEQFF. Filled out from reference TRBV19 and TRBJ2-1, the complete variable domain reads DGGITQSPKYLFRKEGQNVTLSCEQNLNHDAMYWYRQDPGQGLRLIYYSQIVNDFQKGDIAEGYSVSREKKESFPLTVTSAQKNPTAFYLCASKPSSGGLRIHNEQFFGPGTRLTVL.

A note on this clone: Additional DNA sequences in this sample encode the identical CDR3. The rearrangement uses TRBV9 and TRBJ1-1, with D possibly TRBD1 on 5 matching bases. CDR1 is SGDLS and CDR2 is YYNGEE in the germline V gene. V shed 0 bases and J shed 2 bases, with 11 bases lying between them. CDR3 length equals 15 residues. The CDR3 coding sequence is TGTGCCAGCAGCGTAGGCGGGGGACTAAACACTGAAGCTTTCTTT. This sequence encodes CASSVGGGLNTEAFF.

The chain employs TRBV6-6 and TRBJ1-1; a possible D gene is TRBD1 (6 bases). The CDR3 consists of 15 residues. Germline V gene data show CDR1 as MNHNY and CDR2 as SVGAGI (reference sequence). The V gene lost 5 bases and the J gene lost 0 bases, with 13 bases spanning the gap. The CDR3 reads CASSARGTLNTEAFF. The CDR3, as DNA: TGTGCCAGCAGTGCTAGGGGGACATTGAACACTGAAGCTTTCTTT.